This T cell receptor beta chain was found in a study of cytomegalovirus exposure and HLA in healthy donors (dated by TCRdb to 2015 to 2018). For the wider study: According to a later analysis, the roughly 130 validation repertoires were produced on the same platform as the 600 to 850 repertoires of the first cohort. Along with the 666-subject first cohort, a separate validation cohort of over a hundred different subjects was used. The study aimed to test whether cataloging public T cell receptors could reveal signatures of past pathogen exposure. The study combined high-throughput TCR immunosequencing, statistical association of individual TCRs with disease status, and machine learning to predict cytomegalovirus infection status. The investigation overall reported the following: It was suggested by the authors that the approach could potentially be generalized to other disease states and immunological phenotypes. The study listed 150 to 200 TCR beta chains as associated with cytomegalovirus. The classifier was reported to diagnose cytomegalovirus status with high specificity and sensitivity in both the original cohort and the validation cohort. Across donors, most TCR sequences were observed very rarely, whereas some public TCRs were present in many individuals. Of the cluster scores, approximately 94% were above 0 in a later analysis, which found that TCRs clustered in the first cohort also tended to co-occur in the 120 validation repertoires. A later analysis lacked HLA typing for the validation cohort, so it scored co-occurrence in that cohort across all 110 or so repertoires. In vitro tests confirmed that a few of the cytomegalovirus-associated TCR beta chains recognize cytomegalovirus antigens.

Receptors were amplified or captured by the immunoSEQ multiplex PCR assay. The original methods were these. A statistical classification framework was built to diagnose cytomegalovirus status from the catalog of TCR beta chain sequences. The table comes from immuneACCESS by way of TCRdb, which keeps in-frame sequences with V and J called. Part of the clones is missing from these tables; in studies checked, under half for an unresolved V gene and the rest for unknown reasons. Clone size and the V and J calls come from that table; the DNA yielded D and trimming. The sample data list tens of thousands of clones, and approximately 90% of these were observed just once. The top ten hold 3.5% to 4% of the sample. The CDR1 and CDR2 encoded by the germline V gene (reference sequence) are GTSNPN and SVGIG. Spanning cysteine to phenylalanine, the CDR3 consists of 13 amino acids. CDR3 DNA is the only sequence kept; it has 39 bases, read in frame from the first base. The V and J ends are trimmed by 5 bases and 3 bases, leaving 14 bases between them.

About this clone: No antigen is known for it. The record has no base qualities; no much larger clone is one base away.

Separate from the roughly 630-subject first cohort, the validation cohort of about 130 subjects was the group to which the donors belonged. Here the chain combines TRBV30 and TRBJ2-7; perhaps TRBD1 is the D gene, with 6 bases matching. The receptor was isolated from a woman aged 18-30 years in good health and CMV-seropositive. Sequenced input: PBMCs. In nucleotides, the sequence is TGTGCCTGGGCGCCCGGGACAAACTACGAGCAGTACTTC. It translates to CAWAPGTNYEQYF. This CDR3, with the reference TRBV30 and TRBJ2-7 proteins standing in past its ends, gives the full variable domain SQTIHQWPATLVQPVGSPLSLECTVEGTSNPNLYWYRQAAGRGLQLLFYSVGIGQISSEVPQNLSASRPQDRQFILSSKKLLLSDSGFYLCAWAPGTNYEQYFGPGTRLTVT.